A selection of T cell receptor beta chains follows, all from one sample in a study of T cell responses to AZD1222 COVID-19 vaccine. The protocol was immunoSEQ multiplex PCR, while the TCRdb copy is restricted to in-frame clones and leaves out a portion. The data contain 150,000 or so clones, around nine tenths of them seen just once; the ten biggest clones take up around 5.1%. The material sequenced was peripheral blood, taken on day 0 of AZD1222 vaccination. All receptors come from an adult in good health. Each CDR3 is given with its conserved first and last residue. D genes are given only for firm matches. Clone size is stated in some rows and not others, as once, few, many or a class when expanded.

clone_size: NA
d_call: TRBD1
v_call: TRBV27
j_call: TRBJ1-5
cdr3_nt: TGTGCCAGCAGTTCCAAGTCCGGGACAGGGAATCAGCCCCAGCATTTT
cdr3_aa: CASSSKSGTGNQPQHF

clone_size: NA
d_call: TRBD2
v_call: TRBV9
j_call: TRBJ2-2
cdr3_nt: TGTGCCAGCAGCCGGCCCTCGACTAGCGGGGGAACCCTCACCGGGGAGCTGTTTTTT
cdr3_aa: CASSRPSTSGGTLTGELFF

clone_size: NA
d_call: TRBD1
v_call: TRBV6-1
j_call: TRBJ2-7
cdr3_nt: TGTGCCAGCAGTGAGTCAGGGGGCCCCTACGAGCAGTACTTC
cdr3_aa: CASSESGGPYEQYF

clone_size: NA
d_call: NA
v_call: TRBV6-5
j_call: TRBJ2-5
cdr3_nt: TGTGCCAGCAGTTACTCAGGGCAAGCCCAAGAGACCCAGTACTTC
cdr3_aa: CASSYSGQAQETQYF

clone_size: NA
d_call: TRBD2
v_call: TRBV10-3
j_call: TRBJ2-7
cdr3_nt: TGTGCCATCAGATCGACTAGCGGGGGCCGTGACGAGCAGTACTTC
cdr3_aa: CAIRSTSGGRDEQYF

clone_size: NA
d_call: NA
v_call: TRBV12-5
j_call: TRBJ2-1
cdr3_nt: TGTGCTAGTGGTTTCGGCAGGGTACCCTACAATGAGCAGTTCTTC
cdr3_aa: CASGFGRVPYNEQFF

clone_size: NA
d_call: NA
v_call: TRBV6-5
j_call: TRBJ1-5
cdr3_nt: TGTGCCAGCAGTTACTCGAGCAGGGGAAATCAGCCCCAGCATTTT
cdr3_aa: CASSYSSRGNQPQHF

clone_size: NA
d_call: TRBD1
v_call: TRBV9
j_call: TRBJ1-3
cdr3_nt: TGTGCCAGCAGCCCCCGACAGGGTGGAAACACCATATATTTT
cdr3_aa: CASSPRQGGNTIYF

clone_size: NA
d_call: NA
v_call: TRBV7-8
j_call: TRBJ2-2
cdr3_nt: TGTGCCAGCAGCACATACACCGGGGAGCTGTTTTTT
cdr3_aa: CASSTYTGELFF

clone_size: NA
d_call: TRBD1
v_call: TRBV28
j_call: TRBJ2-1
cdr3_nt: TGTGCCAGCAGCAATTCTCCGGGACAGGGGACGGGATCCTACAATGAGCAGTTCTTC
cdr3_aa: CASSNSPGQGTGSYNEQFF

clone_size: NA
d_call: TRBD1
v_call: TRBV14
j_call: TRBJ2-3
cdr3_nt: TGTGCCAGCAGCCAAGAATCAGGGGGATATTCGGATACGCAGTATTTT
cdr3_aa: CASSQESGGYSDTQYF

clone_size: NA
d_call: NA
v_call: TRBV7-2
j_call: TRBJ2-7
cdr3_nt: TGTGCCAGCAGCTTTAAGGGGGACTCATCCTACGAGCAGTACTTC
cdr3_aa: CASSFKGDSSYEQYF

clone_size: NA
d_call: NA
v_call: TRBV2
j_call: TRBJ2-2
cdr3_nt: TGTGCCAGCAGCACCATAGGAGGCTCCGGGGAGCTGTTTTTT
cdr3_aa: CASSTIGGSGELFF

clone_size: NA
d_call: NA
v_call: TRBV6-2/TRBV6-3
j_call: TRBJ2-7
cdr3_nt: TGTGCCAGCAGTAGGAACTCCTACGAGCAGTACTTC
cdr3_aa: CASSRNSYEQYF

clone_size: NA
d_call: NA
v_call: TRBV7-8
j_call: TRBJ1-1
cdr3_nt: TGTGCCAGCAGCTTAGGCAGGCCCTGGGGGACCACTGAAGCTTTCTTT
cdr3_aa: CASSLGRPWGTTEAFF

clone_size: NA
d_call: NA
v_call: TRBV2
j_call: TRBJ1-2
cdr3_nt: TGTGCCAGCAGCCTTGGGACACGGAGGGACACCTTC
cdr3_aa: CASSLGTRRDTF

clone_size: NA
d_call: TRBD1
v_call: TRBV11-1
j_call: TRBJ2-5
cdr3_nt: TGTGCCAGCAGCGCAACCGGGACAGGGGTAGAGACCCAGTACTTC
cdr3_aa: CASSATGTGVETQYF

clone_size: NA
d_call: NA
v_call: TRBV5-1
j_call: TRBJ2-1
cdr3_nt: TGCGCCAGCAGCCTAGCTGACTCTTACAATGAGCAGTTCTTC
cdr3_aa: CASSLADSYNEQFF

clone_size: few
d_call: NA
v_call: TRBV2
j_call: TRBJ1-1
cdr3_nt: TGTGCCAGCTACAGGGACTACACTGAAGCTTTCTTT
cdr3_aa: CASYRDYTEAFF

clone_size: NA
d_call: TRBD1
v_call: TRBV28
j_call: TRBJ2-2
cdr3_nt: TGTGCCAGCAGTAGGGGACAGGGCTACACCGGGGAGCTGTTTTTT
cdr3_aa: CASSRGQGYTGELFF